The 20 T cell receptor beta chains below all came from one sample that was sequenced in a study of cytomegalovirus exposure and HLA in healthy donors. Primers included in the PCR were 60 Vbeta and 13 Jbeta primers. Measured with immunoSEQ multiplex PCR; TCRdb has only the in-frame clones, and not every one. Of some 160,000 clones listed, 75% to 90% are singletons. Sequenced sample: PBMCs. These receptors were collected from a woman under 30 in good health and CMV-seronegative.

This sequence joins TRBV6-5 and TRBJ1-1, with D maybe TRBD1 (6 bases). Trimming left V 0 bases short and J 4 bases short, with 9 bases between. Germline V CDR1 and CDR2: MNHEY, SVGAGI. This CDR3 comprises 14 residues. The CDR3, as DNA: TGTGCCAGCAGTTACTCGGCAGGGGCCACTGAAGCTTTCTTT. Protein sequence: CASSYSAGATEAFF.

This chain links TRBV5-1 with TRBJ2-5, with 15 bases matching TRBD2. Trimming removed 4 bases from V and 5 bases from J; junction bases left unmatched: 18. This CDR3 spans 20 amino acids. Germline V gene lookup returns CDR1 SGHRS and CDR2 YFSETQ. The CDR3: CASSRGYGLAGGRRWETQYF. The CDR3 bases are TGCGCCAGCAGCCGCGGATATGGACTAGCGGGGGGGCGCCGGTGGGAGACCCAGTACTTC.

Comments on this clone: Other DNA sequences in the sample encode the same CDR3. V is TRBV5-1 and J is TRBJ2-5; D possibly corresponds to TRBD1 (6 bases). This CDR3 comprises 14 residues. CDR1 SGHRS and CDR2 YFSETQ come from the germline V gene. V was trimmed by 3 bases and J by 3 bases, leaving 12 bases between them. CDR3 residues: CASSSATGKETQYF. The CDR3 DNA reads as TGCGCCAGCAGCTCTGCTACAGGGAAAGAGACCCAGTACTTC.

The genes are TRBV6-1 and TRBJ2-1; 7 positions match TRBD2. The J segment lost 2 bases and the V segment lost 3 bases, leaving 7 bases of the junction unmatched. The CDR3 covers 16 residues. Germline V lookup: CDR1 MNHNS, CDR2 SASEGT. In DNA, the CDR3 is TGTGCCAGCAGTGATCGCGCTAGCGGTACCTACAATGAGCAGTTCTTC. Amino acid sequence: CASSDRASGTYNEQFF.

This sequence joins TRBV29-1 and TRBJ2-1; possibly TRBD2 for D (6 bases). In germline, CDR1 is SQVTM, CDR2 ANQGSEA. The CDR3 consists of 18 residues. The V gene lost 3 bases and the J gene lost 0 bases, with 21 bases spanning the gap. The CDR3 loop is CSVDLYGPSGSSYNEQFF. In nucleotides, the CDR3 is TGCAGCGTTGATCTCTACGGGCCCAGCGGGTCCTCCTACAATGAGCAGTTCTTC.

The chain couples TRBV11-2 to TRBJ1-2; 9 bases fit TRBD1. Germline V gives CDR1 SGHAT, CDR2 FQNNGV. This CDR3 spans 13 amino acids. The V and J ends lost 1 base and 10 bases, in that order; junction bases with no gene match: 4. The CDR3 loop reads CASSLGDREFYTF. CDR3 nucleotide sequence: TGTGCCAGCAGCTTAGGGGACAGGGAATTCTACACCTTC.

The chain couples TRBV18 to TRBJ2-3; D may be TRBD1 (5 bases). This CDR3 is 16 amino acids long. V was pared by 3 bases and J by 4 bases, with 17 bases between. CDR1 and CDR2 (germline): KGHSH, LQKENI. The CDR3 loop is CASSPLGPPLPDTQYF. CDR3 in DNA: TGTGCCAGCTCACCCCTGGGGCCCCCTTTGCCAGATACGCAGTATTTT.

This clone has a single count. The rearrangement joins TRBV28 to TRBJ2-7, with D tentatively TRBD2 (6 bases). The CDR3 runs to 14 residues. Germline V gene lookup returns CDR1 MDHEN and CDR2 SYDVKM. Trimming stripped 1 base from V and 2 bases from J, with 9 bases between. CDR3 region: CASSLLGGAYEQYF. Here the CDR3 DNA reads TGTGCCAGCAGTTTATTGGGCGGGGCCTACGAGCAGTACTTC.

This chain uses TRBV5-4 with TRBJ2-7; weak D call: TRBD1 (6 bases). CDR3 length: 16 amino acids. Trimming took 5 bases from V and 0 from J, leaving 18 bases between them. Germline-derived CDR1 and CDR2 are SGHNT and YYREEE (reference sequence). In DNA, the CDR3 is TGTGCCAGCAGGCCTGAGGTTCAGGGGACCTCCTACGAGCAGTACTTC. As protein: CASRPEVQGTSYEQYF. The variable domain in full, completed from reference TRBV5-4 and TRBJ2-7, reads ETGVTQSPTHLIKTRGQQVTLRCSSQSGHNTVSWYQQALGQGPQFIFQYYREEENGRGNFPPRFSGLQFPNYSSELNVNALELDDSALYLCASRPEVQGTSYEQYFGPGTRLTVT.

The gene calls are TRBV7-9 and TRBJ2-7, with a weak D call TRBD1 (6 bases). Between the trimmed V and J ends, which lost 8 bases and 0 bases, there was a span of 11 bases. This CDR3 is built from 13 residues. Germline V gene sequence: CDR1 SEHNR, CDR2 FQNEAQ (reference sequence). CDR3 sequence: CASRRQDSYEQYF. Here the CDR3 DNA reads TGTGCCAGCCGTAGACAGGACTCCTACGAGCAGTACTTC. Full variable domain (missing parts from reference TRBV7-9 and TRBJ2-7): DTGVSQNPRHKITKRGQNVTFRCDPISEHNRLYWYRQTLGQGPEFLTYFQNEAQLEKSRLLSDRFSAERPKGSFSTLEIQRTEQGDSAMYLCASRRQDSYEQYFGPGTRLTVT.

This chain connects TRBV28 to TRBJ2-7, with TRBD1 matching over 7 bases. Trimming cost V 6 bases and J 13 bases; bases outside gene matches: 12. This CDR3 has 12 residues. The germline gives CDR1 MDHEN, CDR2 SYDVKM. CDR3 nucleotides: TGTGCCAGCAGCCTTGGGGAGACAGGGAGCTACTTC. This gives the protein CASSLGETGSYF.

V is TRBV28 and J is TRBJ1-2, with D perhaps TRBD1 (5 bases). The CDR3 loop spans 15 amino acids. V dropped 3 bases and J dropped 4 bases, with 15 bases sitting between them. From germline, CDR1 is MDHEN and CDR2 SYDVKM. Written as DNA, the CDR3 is TGTGCCAGCAGTTTTCAAGGCCAGGGAGGCTATGGCTACACCTTC. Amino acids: CASSFQGQGGYGYTF.

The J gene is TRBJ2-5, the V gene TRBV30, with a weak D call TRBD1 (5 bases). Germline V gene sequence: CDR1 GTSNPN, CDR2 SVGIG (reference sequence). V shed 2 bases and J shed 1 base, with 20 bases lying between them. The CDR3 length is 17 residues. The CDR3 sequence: CAWSLLGRRDLQETQYF. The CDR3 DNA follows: TGTGCCTGGAGTCTCCTGGGGCGGAGAGACCTCCAAGAGACCCAGTACTTC.

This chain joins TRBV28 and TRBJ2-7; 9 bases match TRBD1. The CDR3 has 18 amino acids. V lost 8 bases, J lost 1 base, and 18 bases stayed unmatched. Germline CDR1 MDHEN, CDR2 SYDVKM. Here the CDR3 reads CASQLQVGTGRISYEQYF. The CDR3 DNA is TGTGCCAGCCAACTACAGGTCGGGACAGGGAGGATTTCCTACGAGCAGTACTTC.

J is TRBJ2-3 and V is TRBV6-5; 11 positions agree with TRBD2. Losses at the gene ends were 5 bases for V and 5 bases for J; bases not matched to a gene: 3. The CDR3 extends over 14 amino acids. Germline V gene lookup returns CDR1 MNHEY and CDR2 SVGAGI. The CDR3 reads CASSLAGGLDTQYF. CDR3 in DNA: TGTGCCAGCAGTCTAGCGGGAGGCCTAGATACGCAGTATTTT.

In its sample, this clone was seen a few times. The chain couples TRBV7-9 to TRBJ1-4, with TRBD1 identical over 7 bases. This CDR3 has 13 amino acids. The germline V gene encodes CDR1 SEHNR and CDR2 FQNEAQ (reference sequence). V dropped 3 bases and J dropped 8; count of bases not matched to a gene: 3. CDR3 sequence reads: CASSLEGGEKLFF. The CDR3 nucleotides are TGTGCCAGCAGCTTGGAAGGGGGCGAAAAACTGTTTTTT.

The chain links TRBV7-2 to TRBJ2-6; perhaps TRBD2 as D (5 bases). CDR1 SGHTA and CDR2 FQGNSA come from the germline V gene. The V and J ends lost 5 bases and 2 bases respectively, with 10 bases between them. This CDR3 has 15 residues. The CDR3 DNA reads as TGTGCCAGCAGCCGGGGAATGGCTGGGGCCAACGTCCTGACTTTC. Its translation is CASSRGMAGANVLTF.

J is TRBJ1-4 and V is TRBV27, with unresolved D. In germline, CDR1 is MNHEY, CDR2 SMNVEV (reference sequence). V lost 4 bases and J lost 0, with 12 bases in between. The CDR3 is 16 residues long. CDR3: CASSWRAPATNEKLFF. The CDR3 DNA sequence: TGTGCCAGCAGTTGGAGGGCACCTGCAACTAATGAAAAACTGTTTTTT.

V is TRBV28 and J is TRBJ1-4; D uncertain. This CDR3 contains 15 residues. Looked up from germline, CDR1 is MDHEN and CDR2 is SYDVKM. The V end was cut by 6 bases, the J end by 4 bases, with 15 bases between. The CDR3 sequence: CASRPDVGHNEKLFF. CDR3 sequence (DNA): TGTGCCAGCAGGCCCGACGTGGGCCATAATGAAAAACTGTTTTTT.

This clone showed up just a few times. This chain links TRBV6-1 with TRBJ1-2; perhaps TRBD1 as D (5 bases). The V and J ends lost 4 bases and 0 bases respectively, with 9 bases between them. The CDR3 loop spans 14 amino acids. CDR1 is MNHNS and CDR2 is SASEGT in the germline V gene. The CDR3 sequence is CASSGETANYGYTF. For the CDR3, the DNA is TGTGCCAGCAGTGGAGAGACAGCTAACTATGGCTACACCTTC.